These 30 T cell receptor beta chains were all obtained from the same sample, sequenced in a study of cytomegalovirus exposure and HLA in healthy donors. PCR used 60 Vbeta primers and 13 Jbeta primers. Sequencing used immunoSEQ multiplex PCR; TCRdb keeps in-frame clones, though not all of them. Of 150,000 to 200,000 clones in the sample, approximately 80% were seen once. The specimen was PBMCs. The receptors were sampled from a man younger than 35 in good health and CMV-seronegative.

The chain is built from TRBV1 and TRBJ2-7; no check of the table's D call, TRBD1, against the DNA was made. TRBV1 is classified as a pseudogene. CDR3 length: 16 residues. DNA for the CDR3: TGCACCAGCAGCCGACCGCGGGACAGGGTAACTTACGAGCAGTACTTC. Protein sequence: CTSSRPRDRVTYEQYF.

The CDR3 protein is CASSSTGGRTEAFF. In DNA, the CDR3 is TGTGCCAGCAGCTCGACAGGGGGGCGGACTGAAGCTTTCTTT. The rearrangement joins TRBV7-8 to TRBJ1-1; TRBD1 matches 9 bases. This CDR3 contains 14 residues. Germline CDR1 reads SGHVS; CDR2 reads FQNEAQ. With V trimmed by 4 bases and J by 5 bases, 5 bases remained unmatched.

The chain uses TRBV7-6 and TRBJ2-7; TRBD1 aligns across 7 bases. Germline trimming cut 1 base from V and 0 bases from J; bases unmatched to any gene: 3. CDR1 is SGHVS, CDR2 FNYEAQ, per germline. The CDR3 is 15 amino acids. CDR3 sequence reads: CASSLETGSSYEQYF. The CDR3 DNA reads TGTGCCAGCAGCTTAGAGACAGGGAGCTCCTACGAGCAGTACTTC.

The chain joins TRBV4-1 to TRBJ2-1; 9 bases are a match to TRBD2. Germline loops: CDR1 MGHRA, CDR2 YSYEKL. This CDR3 region has 15 residues. V gave up 6 bases and J gave up 8 bases; unmatched junction bases: 11. CDR3 residues: CASSQEAGGPDEQFF. DNA of the CDR3: TGCGCCAGCAGTCAGGAGGCGGGGGGGCCCGATGAGCAGTTCTTC.

The chain combines TRBV6-5 with TRBJ1-1; TRBD1 aligns across 7 bases. V shed 5 bases, J shed 3 bases, and the junction held 9 bases outside the gene matches. Germline V gives CDR1 MNHEY, CDR2 SVGAGI. The CDR3 sequence is 15 residues long. The CDR3 DNA is TGTGCCAGCAGTCGGGGAGGACAGGCCTACACTGAAGCTTTCTTT. It specifies CASSRGGQAYTEAFF.

The chain employs TRBV27 and TRBJ2-7; tentatively, D is TRBD1 (5 bases). The germline V gene has CDR1 MNHEY and CDR2 SMNVEV (reference sequence). Trimming pared 6 bases from V and 4 bases from J, leaving 16 bases between. The CDR3 runs to 14 residues. In DNA form, the CDR3 reads TGTGCCAGCAGGAGAGACAGAGCCAAATACGAGCAGTACTTC. Protein sequence: CASRRDRAKYEQYF.

This chain links TRBV5-6 with TRBJ1-4; D gene unclear. Germline CDR1 SGHDT, CDR2 YYEEEE. This CDR3 contains 13 residues. The V and J ends lost 4 bases and 7 bases respectively, with 11 bases between them. The CDR3 bases are TGTGCCAGCAGCGGATTTGAGGTTGAAAAACTGTTTTTT. Amino acids: CASSGFEVEKLFF.

The chain links TRBV15 to TRBJ1-5; D is ambiguous. The V gene's germline CDR1 is LNHNV and CDR2 YYDKDF (reference sequence). V was cut by 6 bases and J by 0 bases, with 12 bases left in between. The CDR3 has 15 residues. This chain's CDR3 is CATRSPHSSNQPQHF. As DNA, the CDR3 is TGTGCCACCAGATCCCCCCACAGTAGCAATCAGCCCCAGCATTTT.

The V and J genes are TRBV7-2 and TRBJ1-1; TRBD1 is a possible D gene (5 bases). This CDR3 spans 12 amino acids. Germline values: CDR1 SGHTA, CDR2 FQGNSA. Trimming removed 5 bases at V and 10 bases at J, with 14 bases between. CDR3 sequence reads: CASSPGGVSAFF. CDR3 DNA sequence: TGTGCCAGCAGCCCTGGGGGGGTCTCAGCTTTCTTT.

This chain uses TRBV5-6 with TRBJ1-2, with TRBD1 matching over 10 bases. Germline V CDR1 and CDR2: SGHDT, YYEEEE. The CDR3 length is 14 residues. V trimming: 3 bases; J trimming: 10 bases; junction bases outside the gene matches: 9. CDR3 coding DNA: TGTGCCAGCAGCTCCGGGACAGGGGTCTTCGACTACACCTTC. As protein: CASSSGTGVFDYTF. Filled out from reference TRBV5-6 and TRBJ1-2, the complete variable domain reads DAGVTQSPTHLIKTRGQQVTLRCSPKSGHDTVSWYQQALGQGPQFIFQYYEEEERQRGNFPDRFSGHQFPNYSSELNVNALLLGDSALYLCASSSGTGVFDYTFGSGTRLTVV.

The rearrangement links TRBV7-9 to TRBJ2-5, with TRBD2 identical over 16 bases. With V trimmed by 5 bases and J by 3 bases, 9 bases remained unmatched. Germline-derived CDR1 and CDR2 are SEHNR and FQNEAQ (reference sequence). This CDR3 region has 18 residues. CDR3 nucleotide sequence: TGTGCCAGCAGCACGGGACTAGCGGGAGGGGGGGAGGAAGAGACCCAGTACTTC. It codes for CASSTGLAGGGEEETQYF.

The chain is built from TRBV7-9 and TRBJ1-5; D might be TRBD1 (5 bases). Trimming shortened V by 0 bases and J by 6 bases, and 9 bases separated the two germline ends. Germline V gene data show CDR1 as SEHNR and CDR2 as FQNEAQ (reference sequence). CDR3 length: 14 amino acids. CDR3 sequence reads: CASSLAGARQPQHF. CDR3 nucleotide sequence: TGTGCCAGCAGCTTAGCTGGGGCTCGTCAGCCCCAGCATTTT.

This clone was detected once. The chain recombines TRBV28 with TRBJ2-1; tentative D call: TRBD1 (6 bases). V was shortened by 7 bases and J by 5 bases, with 18 bases between the two germline ends. CDR1 is MDHEN and CDR2 is SYDVKM in the germline V gene. This CDR3 has 15 residues. This CDR3 is CASTSHRAPNNEQFF. As DNA, the CDR3 is TGTGCCAGCACTTCCCACAGGGCACCGAACAATGAGCAGTTCTTC.

This rearrangement joins TRBV5-1 to TRBJ2-5, with D possibly matching TRBD1 (5 bases). V was cut by 1 base and J by 1 base, with 11 bases left in between. CDR3 length equals 15 residues. CDR1 is SGHRS, CDR2 YFSETQ, per germline. The CDR3 DNA sequence: TGCGCCAGCAGCTTGACAGGCCTCCCCCAAGAGACCCAGTACTTC. This sequence encodes CASSLTGLPQETQYF.

The V gene is TRBV27, the J gene TRBJ1-6; 9 bases line up with TRBD1. V lost 6 bases to trimming and J lost 10 bases; unmatched junction nucleotides: 16. This CDR3 is 17 amino acids long. Germline CDR1 MNHEY, CDR2 SMNVEV (reference sequence). For the CDR3, the DNA is TGTGCCAGCAGCTTCTATTACAGGGGGCGCGTTGACTCACCCCTCCACTTT. Residues: CASSFYYRGRVDSPLHF.

This clone showed up just a few times. The chain recombines TRBV2 with TRBJ1-5; D is uncertain. This CDR3 has 13 amino acids. The germline V and J ends were trimmed by 7 bases and 3 bases, with 10 bases remaining between them. Germline-derived CDR1 and CDR2 are SNHLY and FYNNEI. CDR3 loop: CASTERPNQPQHF. For the CDR3, the DNA is TGTGCCAGCACGGAGAGGCCCAATCAGCCCCAGCATTTT.

The rearrangement links TRBV29-1 to TRBJ1-2; 8 bases are shared with TRBD1. CDR1 is SQVTM and CDR2 is ANQGSEA in the germline V gene. V shed 2 bases and J 9 bases; nucleotides not matched to a gene: 11. The CDR3 consists of 14 residues. CDR3 nucleotides: TGCAGCGTTGAACCCCCAGGGGGCTGGTATCGCTACACCTTC. This translates into CSVEPPGGWYRYTF.

V usage is TRBV4-1 and J usage is TRBJ1-1; D unresolved. Deletions cut 0 bases from V and 5 bases from J, with 13 bases between. CDR3 size: 15 residues. The germline V gene encodes CDR1 MGHRA and CDR2 YSYEKL. The CDR3 bases are TGCGCCAGCAGCCAAGATACGGGGATGTGGACTGAAGCTTTCTTT. Protein product: CASSQDTGMWTEAFF.

V and J are TRBV6-1 and TRBJ2-5, with 7 bases fitting TRBD2. This CDR3 comprises 14 residues. V was clipped by 5 bases and J by 2 bases; unmatched bases: 5. The germline CDR1 and CDR2 sequences are MNHNS and SASEGT. This CDR3 reads CASSPAGWQETQYF. CDR3 bases: TGTGCCAGCAGTCCAGCGGGATGGCAAGAGACCCAGTACTTC.

This chain uses TRBV27 with TRBJ2-2; D is unresolved. V lost 6 bases and J 6 bases, leaving 17 bases between the germline ends. The CDR3 has 15 residues. Looked up from germline, CDR1 is MNHEY and CDR2 is SMNVEV (reference sequence). CDR3 amino acids: CASSPLRIKAGELFF. For the CDR3, the DNA is TGTGCCAGCAGCCCTCTGCGGATTAAGGCCGGGGAGCTGTTTTTT.

This clone was seen just once. The CDR3 DNA is TGCAGTGCGAGGGGGGGCTACGAGCAGTACTTC. Amino acid sequence: CSARGGYEQYF. J is TRBJ2-7 and V is TRBV20-1; TRBD2 is a possible D gene (7 bases). Between the trimmed V and J ends, which lost 6 bases and 3 bases, there was a span of 9 bases. This CDR3 is built from 11 residues. Germline V lookup: CDR1 DFQATT, CDR2 SNEGSKA (reference sequence).

The J gene is TRBJ2-2, the V gene TRBV25-1; no definite D call. Trimming removed 6 bases at V and 7 bases at J, with 6 bases between. CDR1 is MGHDK, CDR2 SYGVNS, per germline. The CDR3 has 11 amino acids. The CDR3 is CASRSGGELFF. The CDR3 DNA reads as TGTGCCAGCAGGTCAGGCGGGGAGCTGTTTTTT.

This clone appeared once. The chain carries TRBV5-1 and TRBJ1-2; the D is unclear. V was pared by 2 bases and J by 8 bases, with 10 bases between. Germline V gives CDR1 SGHRS, CDR2 YFSETQ. The CDR3 spans 12 residues. This chain's CDR3 is CASSFLGEGYTF. CDR3 sequence (DNA): TGCGCCAGCAGCTTCCTCGGGGAAGGCTACACCTTC.

This chain links TRBV30 with TRBJ1-4; 7 nucleotides line up with TRBD1. Losses at the gene ends were 5 bases for V and 8 bases for J; bases not matched to a gene: 5. Germline CDR1 reads GTSNPN; CDR2 reads SVGIG (reference sequence). The CDR3 is 12 residues long. Written as DNA, the CDR3 is TGTGCCTGGGGAGGGGACAGAGAAAAACTGTTTTTT. It is translated as CAWGGDREKLFF.

The table lists this clone with a few counts. V and J are TRBV5-1 and TRBJ1-5; tentatively, D is TRBD1 (6 bases). Germline assignment: CDR1 SGHRS and CDR2 YFSETQ. The CDR3 contains 15 residues. Trimming left V 4 bases short and J 6 bases short, with 17 bases between. CDR3 loop: CASSQSGAPGQPQHF. Written as DNA, the CDR3 is TGCGCCAGCAGCCAGTCAGGGGCGCCGGGTCAGCCCCAGCATTTT. Together with reference TRBV5-1 and TRBJ1-5, the CDR3 gives the full variable domain: KAGVTQTPRYLIKTRGQQVTLSCSPISGHRSVSWYQQTPGQGLQFLFEYFSETQRNKGNFPGRFSGRQFSNSRSEMNVSTLELGDSALYLCASSQSGAPGQPQHFGDGTRLSIL.

About this clone itself: One end of the junction fails to match germline, which may point to a read error. The rearrangement links TRBV7-8 to TRBJ1-5, with 7 bases that match TRBD1. The CDR3 covers 14 residues. Germline loops: CDR1 SGHVS, CDR2 FQNEAQ. The DNA for the CDR3 is TGTGCCAGCAGCTCCCCGGGACAGTTTCAGGCCCAGCATTTT. Translating gives CASSSPGQFQAQHF.

The J gene is TRBJ1-6, the V gene TRBV6-5; 7 bases fit TRBD1. Germline CDR1 is MNHEY and CDR2 is SVGAGI. The trim removed 5 bases at V and 10 bases at J, leaving 11 bases unmatched. This CDR3 has 15 residues. The CDR3 sequence: CASSKSATGRSPLHF. CDR3 sequence (DNA): TGTGCCAGCAGTAAATCGGCGACAGGGCGCTCACCCCTCCACTTT.

The chain recombines TRBV5-1 with TRBJ1-3; the D gene is possibly TRBD1 (6 bases). The CDR3 has 19 amino acids. V lost 4 bases and J lost 0, with 23 bases in between. CDR1 is SGHRS and CDR2 is YFSETQ in the germline V gene. The CDR3 DNA is TGCGCCAGCAGCCCGACAGGACCGAACTCGGTGTCCTCTGGAAACACCATATATTTT. Translated, it gives CASSPTGPNSVSSGNTIYF.

V gene TRBV5-1 combines with J gene TRBJ2-2; 9 bases align to TRBD1. The CDR3 totals 14 residues. V lost 5 bases to trimming and J lost 5 bases; unmatched junction nucleotides: 4. CDR1 and CDR2 from the germline V gene are SGHRS and YFSETQ. The chain's CDR3 is CASRTTGGTGELFF. CDR3 bases: TGCGCCAGCAGAACGACAGGGGGAACCGGGGAGCTGTTTTTT.

This chain joins TRBV6-6 and TRBJ2-2; D is unclear. The V and J ends lost 0 bases and 7 bases respectively, with 9 bases between them. Germline assignment: CDR1 MNHNY and CDR2 SVGAGI (reference sequence). This CDR3 has 14 residues. CDR3: CASSYSSTNGELFF. The CDR3 DNA is TGTGCCAGCAGTTACTCGTCAACTAACGGGGAGCTGTTTTTT.